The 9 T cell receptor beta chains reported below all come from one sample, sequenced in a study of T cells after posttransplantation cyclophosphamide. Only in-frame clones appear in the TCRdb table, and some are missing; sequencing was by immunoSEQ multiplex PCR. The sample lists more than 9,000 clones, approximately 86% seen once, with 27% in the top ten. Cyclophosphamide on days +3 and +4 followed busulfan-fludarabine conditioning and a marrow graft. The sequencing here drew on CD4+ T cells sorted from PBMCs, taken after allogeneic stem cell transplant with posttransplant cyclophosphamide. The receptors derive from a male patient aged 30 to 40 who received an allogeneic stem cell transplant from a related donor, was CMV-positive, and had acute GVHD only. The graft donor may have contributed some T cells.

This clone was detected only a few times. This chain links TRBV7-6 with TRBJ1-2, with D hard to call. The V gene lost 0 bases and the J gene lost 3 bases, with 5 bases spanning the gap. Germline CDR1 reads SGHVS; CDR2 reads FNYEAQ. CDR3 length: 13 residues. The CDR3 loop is CASSLASDYGYTF. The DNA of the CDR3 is TGTGCCAGCAGCTTAGCTTCGGACTATGGCTACACCTTC.

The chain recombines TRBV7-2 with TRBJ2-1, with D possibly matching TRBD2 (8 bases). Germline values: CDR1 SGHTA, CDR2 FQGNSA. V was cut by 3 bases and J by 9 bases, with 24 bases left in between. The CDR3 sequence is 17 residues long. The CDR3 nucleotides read TGTGCCAGCAGCTTCAGGGGGACTAGTGCGGGGGCCAGTGAGCAGTTCTTC. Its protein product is CASSFRGTSAGASEQFF.

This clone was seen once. The CDR3 DNA reads TGTGCCACCAGCAGAGATCTCTGGTCAGGGGGCGAACCAAATTCACCCCTCCACTTT. Translating it yields CATSRDLWSGGEPNSPLHF. The J gene is TRBJ1-6, the V gene TRBV15, with TRBD1 matching 8 bases. The germline gives CDR1 LNHNV, CDR2 YYDKDF (reference sequence). This CDR3 has 19 residues. V gave up 0 bases and J gave up 7 bases; unmatched junction bases: 14. The whole variable domain, filled in from reference TRBV15 and TRBJ1-6, reads DAMVIQNPRYQVTQFGKPVTLSCSQTLNHNVMYWYQQKSSQAPKLLFHYYDKDFNNEADTPDNFQSRRPNTSFCFLDIRSPGLGDTAMYLCATSRDLWSGGEPNSPLHFGNGTRLTVT.

The CDR3 coding sequence is TGTGCCTGGAGCCCGGGGGGTTTCTCACCCCTCCACTTT. It yields the protein CAWSPGGFSPLHF. This chain connects TRBV30 to TRBJ1-6; D possibly corresponds to TRBD1 (5 bases). CDR1 and CDR2 (germline): GTSNPN, SVGIG (reference sequence). This CDR3 is built from 13 residues. V lost 3 bases, J lost 10 bases, and 13 bases lay in between.

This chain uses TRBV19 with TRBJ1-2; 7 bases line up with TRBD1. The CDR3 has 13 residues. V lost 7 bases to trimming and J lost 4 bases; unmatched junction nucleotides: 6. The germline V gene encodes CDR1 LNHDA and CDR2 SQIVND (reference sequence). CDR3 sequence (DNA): TGTGCCAGTAACGACAGGGTGAGCTATGGCTACACCTTC. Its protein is CASNDRVSYGYTF.

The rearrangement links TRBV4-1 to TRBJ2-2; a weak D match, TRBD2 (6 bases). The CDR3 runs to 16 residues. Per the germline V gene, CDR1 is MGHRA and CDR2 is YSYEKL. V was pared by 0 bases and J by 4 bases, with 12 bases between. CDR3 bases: TGCGCCAGCAGCCAAGAGAGGACTATCGTCACCGGGGAGCTGTTTTTT. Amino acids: CASSQERTIVTGELFF.

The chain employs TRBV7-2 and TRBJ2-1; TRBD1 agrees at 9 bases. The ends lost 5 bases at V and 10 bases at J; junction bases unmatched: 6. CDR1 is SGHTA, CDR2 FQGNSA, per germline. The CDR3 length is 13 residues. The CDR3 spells CASSPGTGLEQFF. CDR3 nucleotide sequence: TGTGCCAGCAGCCCCGGGACAGGGCTAGAGCAGTTCTTC.

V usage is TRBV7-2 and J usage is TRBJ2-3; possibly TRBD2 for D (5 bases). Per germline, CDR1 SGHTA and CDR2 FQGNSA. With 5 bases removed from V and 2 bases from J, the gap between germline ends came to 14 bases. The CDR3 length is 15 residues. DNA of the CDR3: TGTGCCAGCAGCCCCGAGGGCACGACCACAGATACGCAGTATTTT. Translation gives CASSPEGTTTDTQYF.

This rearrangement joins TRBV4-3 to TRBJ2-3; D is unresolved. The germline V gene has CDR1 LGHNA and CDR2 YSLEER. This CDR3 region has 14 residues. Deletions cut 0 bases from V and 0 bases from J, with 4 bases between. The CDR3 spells CASSQETSTDTQYF. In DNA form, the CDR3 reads TGCGCCAGCAGCCAAGAAACAAGCACAGATACGCAGTATTTT.